The following is a TCR beta chain sequence with its context. The antigen is not known. Second-dose schedules of about 4 or about 12 weeks were combined. The sample is drawn from a study of T cell responses to AZD1222 COVID-19 vaccine. Study-level findings and limits: There were mostly white British donors and more females than males, and clonal diversity was possibly underestimated.

The germline V gene encodes CDR1 SGDLS and CDR2 YYNGEE. The CDR3 loop spans 15 amino acids. With V trimmed by 4 bases and J by 1 base, 4 bases remained unmatched. Produced via immunoSEQ multiplex PCR; TCRdb's table is partial and in-frame only. Of about 110,000 clones in the sample, around nine tenths are singletons; the top ten hold roughly 5.6%. This chain uses TRBV9 with TRBJ1-2; 10 nucleotides align to TRBD1. The starting material was peripheral blood, obtained 28 days after the second AZD1222 dose. This TCR came from an adult who received the AZD1222 COVID-19 vaccine. This CDR3 reads CASSPRDRGNYGYTF. CDR3 coding DNA: TGTGCCAGCAGCCCCCGGGACAGGGGTAACTATGGCTACACCTTC.